This T cell receptor beta chain derives from a study of identical twins. Whole-study findings and limits: Low generation-probability sequences were in excess among twin-shared out-of-frame alpha sequences. Insertion counts were lower in abundant cord blood beta clonotypes, a trend that memory repertoires did not show.

Comment on this clonotype: Its antigen is unknown.

Germline trimming cut 4 bases from V and 1 base from J; bases unmatched to any gene: 3. This CDR3 has 14 amino acids. Germline V gene data show CDR1 as ENHRY and CDR2 as SYGVKD. Each donor (without exception) was a healthy Caucasian. Template switching created a universal primer site, and the cDNA included unique molecular identifiers. Using its own MiXCR run on the 5' RACE reads, TCRdb lists one record per CDR3 protein. The profile shows about 900,000 distinct CDR3 sequences, 9% to 15% of them singletons. These data also featured in a second study, about yellow fever vaccine responses in identical twins.

The gene calls are TRBV10-3 and TRBJ2-5, with TRBD1 identical over 7 bases. Sequenced material: PBMCs. The TCR originated in a woman under 30 in good health. The CDR3 reads CAISVRGPQETQYF. The CDR3 bases are TGTGCCATCAGTGTAAGGGGGCCCCAAGAGACCCAGTACTTC.